The entry below describes one T cell receptor beta chain. Its antigen is currently unknown. Other DNA sequences from this sample encode an identical CDR3 as well. Deletions cut 5 bases from V and 2 bases from J, with 5 bases between. Germline CDR1 and CDR2: SGHTA and FQGNSA. The CDR3 consists of 12 residues. This specimen belongs to a study of T cell responses to AZD1222 COVID-19 vaccine. Broader study findings: A rise in Spike-specific TCR breadth and depth followed two AZD1222 doses.

Here immunoSEQ multiplex PCR was the method, and the copy in TCRdb shows in-frame clones only, minus some. This table has approximately 180,000 clones, around 90% appearing once. This TCR was recovered from an adult in good health. V usage is TRBV7-2 and J usage is TRBJ2-3; D uncertain. This material consisted of peripheral blood, taken on day 0 of AZD1222 vaccination. In DNA form, the CDR3 reads TGTGCCAGCAGCCTCTACACAGATACGCAGTATTTT. Translated, it gives CASSLYTDTQYF. Supplemented by reference TRBV7-2 and TRBJ2-3, the full variable domain reads GAGVSQSPSNKVTEKGKDVELRCDPISGHTALYWYRQSLGQGLEFLIYFQGNSAPDKSGLPSDRFSAERTGGSVSTLTIQRTQQEDSAVYLCASSLYTDTQYFGPGTRLTVL.